Following are 6 T cell receptor beta chains from one sample sequenced in a study of high-grade serous ovarian cancer treatment subgroups. Some clones are missing from TCRdb's copy, which holds only in-frame ones; the method was immunoSEQ multiplex PCR. The sample gives approximately 5,000 clones, around two thirds of which show up once; approximately 15% is in the top ten. Tumor tissue was taken before any definitive surgery or chemotherapy was given. Sequenced material: tumor tissue. Receptors were obtained from a human donor with high-grade serous ovarian cancer.

The chain joins TRBV11-2 to TRBJ2-7; D remains ambiguous. Germline V CDR1 and CDR2: SGHAT, FQNNGV. V shed 1 base and J shed 0 bases, with 16 bases lying between them. This CDR3 spans 17 amino acids. This CDR3 is CASSLGKRSLISYEQYF. The CDR3 nucleotides read TGTGCCAGCAGCTTAGGAAAACGGAGTCTAATCTCCTACGAGCAGTACTTC.

This chain uses TRBV5-5 with TRBJ2-1, with 7 bases matching TRBD2. This CDR3 comprises 15 residues. In germline, CDR1 is SGHKS, CDR2 YYEKEE (reference sequence). V lost 0 bases and J lost 2; bases outside the gene matches: 2. Here the CDR3 reads CASSLVGGTYNEQFF. The CDR3 DNA reads TGTGCCAGCAGCTTGGTCGGGGGGACCTACAATGAGCAGTTCTTC.

This clone occurred a few times. The chain couples TRBV7-9 to TRBJ1-5, with D unclear. The CDR3 covers 13 residues. Germline CDR1 and CDR2: SEHNR and FQNEAQ (reference sequence). The V end was cut by 3 bases, the J end by 4 bases, with 7 bases between. CDR3 in amino acids: CASSFNGNQPQHF. The CDR3 nucleotides are TGTGCCAGCAGCTTTAATGGTAATCAGCCCCAGCATTTT.

This rearrangement joins TRBV7-8 to TRBJ2-1; 8 positions agree with TRBD2. The CDR3 sequence is 15 residues long. CDR1 SGHVS and CDR2 FQNEAQ come from the germline V gene. J lost 5 bases, V lost 4 bases, and 7 bases had no gene match. This CDR3 reads CASSSQPAGDNEQFF. The CDR3 DNA reads TGTGCCAGCAGCTCTCAGCCAGCGGGGGACAATGAGCAGTTCTTC.

This chain joins TRBV7-9 and TRBJ1-1, with TRBD1 matching 8 bases. Per germline, CDR1 SEHNR and CDR2 FQNEAQ (reference sequence). CDR3 length: 14 residues. V lost 5 bases, J lost 6 bases, and 8 bases stayed unmatched. The CDR3: CASSPSTGDSEAFF. CDR3 DNA sequence: TGTGCCAGCAGCCCATCGACAGGGGATTCTGAAGCTTTCTTT.

The V gene is TRBV7-2, the J gene TRBJ1-1, with 9 bases fitting TRBD1. In germline, CDR1 is SGHTA, CDR2 FQGNSA. The CDR3 has 15 residues. V trimming: 5 bases; J trimming: 4 bases; junction bases outside the gene matches: 8. The CDR3 DNA reads TGTGCCAGCAGCCCCGGGACAGGGACCTCCACTGAAGCTTTCTTT. Its protein is CASSPGTGTSTEAFF.